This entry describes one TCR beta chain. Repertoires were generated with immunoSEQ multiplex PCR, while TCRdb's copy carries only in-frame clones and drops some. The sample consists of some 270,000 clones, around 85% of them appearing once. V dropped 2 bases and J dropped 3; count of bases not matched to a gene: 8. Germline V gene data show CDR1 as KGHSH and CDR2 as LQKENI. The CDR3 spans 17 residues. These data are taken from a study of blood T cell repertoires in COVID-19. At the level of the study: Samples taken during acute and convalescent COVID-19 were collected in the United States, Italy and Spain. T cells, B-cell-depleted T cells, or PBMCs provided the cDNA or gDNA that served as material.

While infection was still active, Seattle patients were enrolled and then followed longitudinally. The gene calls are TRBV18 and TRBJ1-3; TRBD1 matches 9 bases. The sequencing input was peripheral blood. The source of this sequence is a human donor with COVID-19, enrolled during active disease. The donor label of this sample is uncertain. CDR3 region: CASSPGIGTGHGNTIYF. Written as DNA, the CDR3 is TGTGCCAGCTCACCAGGTATCGGGACAGGGCATGGAAACACCATATATTTT.